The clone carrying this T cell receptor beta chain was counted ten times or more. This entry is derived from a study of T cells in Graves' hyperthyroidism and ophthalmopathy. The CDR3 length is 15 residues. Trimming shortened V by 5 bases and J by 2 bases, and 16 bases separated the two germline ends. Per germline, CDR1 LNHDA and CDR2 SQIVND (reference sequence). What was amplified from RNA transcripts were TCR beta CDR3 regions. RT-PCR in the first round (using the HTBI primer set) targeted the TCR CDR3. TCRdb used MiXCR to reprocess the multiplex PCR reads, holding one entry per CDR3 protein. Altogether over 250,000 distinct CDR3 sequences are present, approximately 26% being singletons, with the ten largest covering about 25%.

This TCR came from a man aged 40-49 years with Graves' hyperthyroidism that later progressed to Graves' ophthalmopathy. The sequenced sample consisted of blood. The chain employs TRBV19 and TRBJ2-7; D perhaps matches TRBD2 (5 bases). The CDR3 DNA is TGTGCCAGTAGTTTCTACGGGGTTGCCGCCTACGAGCAGTACTTC. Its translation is CASSFYGVAAYEQYF.